The 16 T cell receptor beta chains below all came from one sample that was sequenced in a study of blood T cell repertoires in COVID-19. The protocol was immunoSEQ multiplex PCR, while the TCRdb copy is restricted to in-frame clones and leaves out a portion. The profile shows some 140,000 clones, about four fifths of them singletons. Sequencing input: PBMCs or T cells enriched from blood (not recorded which). These receptors were obtained from a man between 35 and 55 years old with acute COVID-19.

This chain joins TRBV5-1 and TRBJ2-5, with a tentative D call TRBD1 (6 bases). This CDR3 contains 14 residues. Per the germline V gene, CDR1 is SGHRS and CDR2 is YFSETQ. The ends were cut back, 1 base at V and 2 bases at J, with 9 bases in the middle. This CDR3 reads CASSLTGLQETQYF. The CDR3 DNA is TGCGCCAGCAGCTTGACAGGGCTACAAGAGACCCAGTACTTC.

The chain employs TRBV4-3 and TRBJ2-7, with 8 bases matching TRBD2. CDR3 size: 15 residues. The trim removed 5 bases at V and 4 bases at J, leaving 10 bases unmatched. Per the germline V gene, CDR1 is LGHNA and CDR2 is YSLEER. CDR3 in amino acids: CASSGEVAGNYEQYF. In DNA, the CDR3 is TGCGCCAGCAGCGGGGAGGTAGCGGGAAATTACGAGCAGTACTTC.

The V gene is TRBV28, the J gene TRBJ2-2; TRBD1 matches 8 bases. V lost 8 bases to trimming and J lost 4 bases; unmatched junction nucleotides: 3. The CDR3 covers 13 residues. Germline V gene sequence: CDR1 MDHEN, CDR2 SYDVKM. The CDR3 spells CASETGVTGELFF. In DNA, the CDR3 is TGTGCCAGCGAGACAGGGGTCACCGGGGAGCTGTTTTTT.

The chain recombines TRBV19 with TRBJ2-1; 9 nucleotides match TRBD1. The CDR3 covers 13 residues. The germline gives CDR1 LNHDA, CDR2 SQIVND (reference sequence). Trimming at V came to 4 bases and at J to 7 bases, leaving 2 bases not matched to a gene. In DNA, the CDR3 is TGTGCCAGTAGTAGGACAGGGGAGAATGAGCAGTTCTTC. As protein: CASSRTGENEQFF.

The chain carries TRBV27 and TRBJ2-3; 12 nucleotides match TRBD2. The CDR3 consists of 14 residues. Germline-derived CDR1 and CDR2 are MNHEY and SMNVEV (reference sequence). V gave up 5 bases and J gave up 9 bases; unmatched junction bases: 6. CDR3 in DNA: TGTGCCAGCAGTAGGGCCGGGACTAGCGGGACGCAGTATTTT. Translation: CASSRAGTSGTQYF.

The J gene is TRBJ1-1, the V gene TRBV6-5, with TRBD1 as a possible D gene (5 bases). The CDR3 is made up of 15 amino acids. Trimming stripped 4 bases from V and 4 bases from J, with 16 bases between. The V gene's germline CDR1 is MNHEY and CDR2 SVGAGI. The CDR3 is CASSLLAGLSTEAFF. In DNA form, the CDR3 reads TGTGCCAGCAGTTTACTCGCAGGGTTGAGCACTGAAGCTTTCTTT.

This chain connects TRBV5-4 to TRBJ2-7; TRBD1 aligns across 11 bases. CDR3 length: 17 residues. Trimming at V came to 0 bases and at J to 2 bases, leaving 7 bases not matched to a gene. Per the germline V gene, CDR1 is SGHNT and CDR2 is YYREEE (reference sequence). In DNA, the CDR3 is TGTGCCAGCAGCTTGGGATCTGGGGGACAGGGGGCCTACGAGCAGTACTTC. Encoded protein: CASSLGSGGQGAYEQYF.

The V call is TRBV4-3, the J call TRBJ2-1; 10 nucleotides match TRBD2. Germline CDR1 LGHNA, CDR2 YSLEER. V lost 4 bases and J lost 13; bases outside the gene matches: 19. This CDR3 spans 17 amino acids. CDR3 residues: CASSPGGRSASGRIQFF. The CDR3 DNA is TGCGCCAGCAGCCCTGGCGGTAGGTCTGCTAGCGGGAGAATACAGTTCTTC.

This clone occurred once. The rearrangement joins TRBV7-6 to TRBJ1-1; D is uncertain. Per the germline V gene, CDR1 is SGHVS and CDR2 is FNYEAQ. V dropped 1 base and J dropped 5 bases, with 14 bases sitting between them. The CDR3 spans 15 residues. The CDR3 spells CASSLVPGFATEAFF. CDR3 in DNA: TGTGCCAGCAGCTTAGTTCCGGGGTTCGCGACTGAAGCTTTCTTT.

This chain connects TRBV12-3 or TRBV12-4 to TRBJ2-7; D gene uncertain. The ends were cut back, 5 bases at V and 1 base at J, with 9 bases in the middle. The CDR3 is 13 amino acids. CDR3 in DNA: TGTGCCAGCAGTGGCGCAGGTTCCTACGAGCAGTACTTC. As protein: CASSGAGSYEQYF.

This clone has only a few counts. The chain joins TRBV29-1 to TRBJ1-4; 8 bases fit TRBD1. The CDR3 is made up of 14 amino acids. Germline V gives CDR1 SQVTM, CDR2 ANQGSEA. V shed 4 bases and J 10 bases; nucleotides not matched to a gene: 11. The CDR3 reads CSVVTGESMGKLFF. In nucleotides, the CDR3 is TGCAGCGTTGTGACAGGGGAGAGTATGGGAAAACTGTTTTTT.

This sequence joins TRBV28 and TRBJ2-3, with D unresolved. The CDR3 runs 14 residues. V was clipped by 3 bases and J by 9 bases, with 16 bases between them. Germline lookup yields CDR1 MDHEN and CDR2 SYDVKM. The CDR3 sequence is CASSLEYSYTTQYF. CDR3 coding DNA: TGTGCCAGCAGTTTGGAGTATTCCTATACAACGCAGTATTTT.

The rearrangement joins TRBV10-2 to TRBJ1-5; no clear D. Germline CDR1 WSHSY, CDR2 SAAADI. CDR3 length: 12 amino acids. Trimming removed 3 bases at V and 5 bases at J, with 5 bases between. Written as DNA, the CDR3 is TGCGCCAGCAGTGAAGAGTATCAGCCCCAGCATTTT. It specifies CASSEEYQPQHF.

The CDR3 DNA reads as TGCAGCGTAGCCGGGACAGGGCCTGATCAGCCCCAGCATTTT. As protein: CSVAGTGPDQPQHF. The J gene is TRBJ1-5, the V gene TRBV29-1; TRBD1 aligns across 9 bases. V trimming: 6 bases; J trimming: 5 bases; junction bases outside the gene matches: 8. This CDR3 comprises 14 residues. CDR1 is SQVTM, CDR2 ANQGSEA, per germline.

The rearrangement uses TRBV7-8 and TRBJ2-7, with 10 bases lining up with TRBD1. Germline loops: CDR1 SGHVS, CDR2 FQNEAQ. The V segment lost 4 bases and the J segment 3 bases; nucleotides outside the gene matches: 6. This CDR3 has 15 amino acids. CDR3 bases: TGTGCCAGCAGCTACCTGACAGGGGGCCACTACGAGCAGTACTTC. Translated, it gives CASSYLTGGHYEQYF.

This chain links TRBV5-4 with TRBJ1-6; the D gene is possibly TRBD1 (6 bases). V was trimmed by 4 bases and J by 9 bases, leaving 14 bases between them. This CDR3 has 14 residues. Per the germline V gene, CDR1 is SGHNT and CDR2 is YYREEE (reference sequence). This CDR3 is CASSDDRGGSPLHF. DNA for the CDR3: TGTGCCAGCAGCGACGACAGAGGGGGTTCACCCCTCCACTTT.